Each of the 14 T cell receptor beta chains below was sequenced from the same sample in a study of blood T cell repertoires in COVID-19. Repertoires were generated with immunoSEQ multiplex PCR, while TCRdb's copy carries only in-frame clones and drops some. The data show 120,000 or so clones, almost 80% seen once. Sequenced: peripheral blood. Source of these receptors: a human donor in a cohort sampled during active COVID-19.

This clone was observed a single time. V is TRBV27 and J is TRBJ1-2; weak D call: TRBD1 (5 bases). Trimming removed 4 bases from V and 4 bases from J, with 13 bases in between. Germline V gene sequence: CDR1 MNHEY, CDR2 SMNVEV (reference sequence). This CDR3 contains 14 residues. CDR3: CASSSLTGRYGYTF. Written as DNA, the CDR3 is TGTGCCAGCAGTTCGTTAACAGGACGCTATGGCTACACCTTC.

The rearrangement joins TRBV6-2 or TRBV6-3 to TRBJ2-2, with 11 bases lining up with TRBD2. After removal of 5 bases from V and 5 bases from J, the junction contained 7 bases not matched to a gene. The CDR3 length is 16 residues. Germline lookup yields CDR1 MNHEY and CDR2 SVGEGT. CDR3 coding DNA: TGTGCCAGCAGTACCCCTAGCGGGGGGATTACCGGGGAGCTGTTTTTT. Residues: CASSTPSGGITGELFF.

The chain is built from TRBV28 and TRBJ2-3; 13 positions match TRBD2. Trimming cost V 6 bases and J 13 bases; bases outside gene matches: 7. This CDR3 is 13 amino acids long. Germline CDR1 is MDHEN and CDR2 is SYDVKM. Here the CDR3 DNA reads TGTGCCAGCAGCCGCCTAGGACTAGCGGGAGAGTATTTT. Translated: CASSRLGLAGEYF.

The chain joins TRBV18 to TRBJ1-2; possible D gene TRBD1, 5 bases. Trimming pared 1 base from V and 4 bases from J, leaving 16 bases between. Germline V gene lookup returns CDR1 KGHSH and CDR2 LQKENI. This CDR3 contains 16 residues. The CDR3 coding sequence is TGTGCCAGCTCACCACTTCTCGGGACTGAGTCCTATGGCTACACCTTC. Translation: CASSPLLGTESYGYTF.

This chain connects TRBV2 to TRBJ2-7; 13 bases align to TRBD2. Per germline, CDR1 SNHLY and CDR2 FYNNEI. The CDR3 covers 16 residues. V dropped 6 bases and J dropped 6; count of bases not matched to a gene: 11. CDR3 in amino acids: CASRRGTSGAAGEQYF. CDR3 DNA sequence: TGTGCCAGCAGGAGGGGGACTAGCGGGGCCGCCGGCGAGCAGTACTTC.

This clone was seen once. The CDR3: CASSRREGPQETQYF. Written as DNA, the CDR3 is TGTGCCAGCAGCAGGAGGGAGGGCCCCCAAGAGACCCAGTACTTC. The chain employs TRBV7-9 and TRBJ2-5; 7 bases line up with TRBD2. Germline CDR1 reads SEHNR; CDR2 reads FQNEAQ (reference sequence). This CDR3 is built from 15 residues. The junction had 7 bases not matched to a gene; V was cut back by 5 bases and J by 1 base.

The chain couples TRBV30 to TRBJ1-2; no clear D gene. The CDR3 covers 14 residues. Trimming took off 0 bases at V and 4 bases at J, with 12 bases between the two ends. Germline CDR1 is GTSNPN and CDR2 is SVGIG (reference sequence). As DNA, the CDR3 is TGTGCCTGGAGTGTATCGGGGATAGGCTATGGCTACACCTTC. Translating gives CAWSVSGIGYGYTF.

The chain couples TRBV18 to TRBJ2-2; D gene ambiguous. This CDR3 is 17 amino acids long. Trimming stripped 1 base from V and 0 bases from J, with 12 bases between. Per the germline V gene, CDR1 is KGHSH and CDR2 is LQKENI. In DNA, the CDR3 is TGTGCCAGCTCACCACTTAACTTCCCCGCGAACACCGGGGAGCTGTTTTTT. Its translation is CASSPLNFPANTGELFF.

The chain is built from TRBV18 and TRBJ2-2; D perhaps matches TRBD1 (5 bases). Germline values: CDR1 KGHSH, CDR2 LQKENI. V shed 6 bases and J shed 4 bases, with 9 bases lying between them. This CDR3 comprises 13 residues. CDR3 DNA: TGTGCCAGCTCCACTGGGGCCACCGGGGAGCTGTTTTTT. Translated, it gives CASSTGATGELFF.

This clone appeared once. This sequence joins TRBV3-1 (or the pseudogene TRBV3-2) and TRBJ1-3; 7 nucleotides agree with TRBD1. CDR1 and CDR2 from the germline V gene are LGHDT and YNNKEL (reference sequence). Germline trimming cut 3 bases from V and 0 bases from J; bases unmatched to any gene: 2. CDR3 length equals 15 residues. The CDR3 region has the DNA TGTGCCAGCAGCCAGGGGACAGTCTCTGGAAACACCATATATTTT. It is translated as CASSQGTVSGNTIYF.

The chain joins TRBV29-1 to TRBJ2-1; the match to TRBD2 covers 7 bases. The CDR3 contains 14 residues. V shed 6 bases, J shed 2 bases, and the junction held 7 bases outside the gene matches. From germline, CDR1 is SQVTM and CDR2 ANQGSEA. In DNA form, the CDR3 reads TGCAGCGTGGCAGGTCTAGCGGCCTACAATGAGCAGTTCTTC. This sequence encodes CSVAGLAAYNEQFF.

This clone showed up just once. The chain recombines TRBV30 with TRBJ2-7; TRBD2 matches 13 bases. The V gene end was trimmed by 3 bases and the J gene end by 6 bases; junction bases not matched to a gene: 5. Per germline, CDR1 GTSNPN and CDR2 SVGIG (reference sequence). The CDR3 consists of 14 residues. CDR3 in DNA: TGTGCCTGGAGCCCGGGGACTAGCGGGGTCGAGCAGTACTTC. As protein: CAWSPGTSGVEQYF.

Here the CDR3 DNA reads TGTGCCAGCAGCTTCGCAGGGGTCGTTGCCGAGCAGTACTTC. Translated: CASSFAGVVAEQYF. J is TRBJ2-7 and V is TRBV7-2, with TRBD1 as a possible D gene (6 bases). The germline V gene has CDR1 SGHTA and CDR2 FQGNSA. The V and J ends lost 3 bases and 6 bases respectively, with 15 bases between them. CDR3 length equals 14 residues. Together with reference TRBV7-2 and TRBJ2-7, the CDR3 gives the full variable domain: GAGVSQSPSNKVTEKGKDVELRCDPISGHTALYWYRQSLGQGLEFLIYFQGNSAPDKSGLPSDRFSAERTGGSVSTLTIQRTQQEDSAVYLCASSFAGVVAEQYFGPGTRLTVT.

The gene calls are TRBV7-8 and TRBJ1-3; a weak D match, TRBD1 (6 bases). This CDR3 has 15 amino acids. V gave up 5 bases and J gave up 3 bases, with 14 bases separating them. Per the germline V gene, CDR1 is SGHVS and CDR2 is FQNEAQ. The CDR3 loop is CASSLSQGDGNTIYF. CDR3 nucleotides: TGTGCCAGCAGCCTGTCACAGGGAGATGGAAACACCATATATTTT.